Each of the 5 T cell receptor beta chains below was sequenced from the same sample in a study of T cells in localized non-small cell lung cancer. Sequencing used immunoSEQ multiplex PCR; TCRdb keeps in-frame clones, though not all of them. The sample has over 15,000 clones, 91% seen once; the top ten hold 2.5% to 3%. Sample: peripheral blood, taken before any cancer treatment. These receptors all stem from a woman between 40 and 69 years old with stage I lung adenocarcinoma.

J is TRBJ2-7 and V is TRBV19; 9 positions match TRBD2. The CDR3 has 15 residues. V lost 3 bases and J lost 1; bases outside the gene matches: 4. In germline, CDR1 is LNHDA, CDR2 SQIVND (reference sequence). The CDR3 nucleotides are TGTGCCAGTAGTATGTTCAGCGGGAGGTCCTACGAGCAGTACTTC. This codes for CASSMFSGRSYEQYF.

The rearrangement uses TRBV7-9 and TRBJ2-1; 9 bases agree with TRBD2. The CDR3 runs 16 residues. Germline values: CDR1 SEHNR, CDR2 FQNEAQ (reference sequence). Trimming cost V 0 bases and J 4 bases; bases outside gene matches: 4. The DNA for the CDR3 is TGTGCCAGCAGCTTAGCAGGGCTAGCGGGGTACAATGAGCAGTTCTTC. It translates to CASSLAGLAGYNEQFF.

The CDR3 DNA reads as TGTGCCAGCAGCACCCAAGGGAACACTGAAGCTTTCTTT. Its protein is CASSTQGNTEAFF. The chain carries TRBV7-3 and TRBJ1-1, with D unresolved. The CDR3 has 13 residues. The V gene's germline CDR1 is SGHTA and CDR2 FQGTGA. Trimming removed 5 bases at V and 1 base at J, with 8 bases between.

This chain uses TRBV5-1 with TRBJ2-3; the D gene is possibly TRBD1 (6 bases). CDR1 is SGHRS, CDR2 YFSETQ, per germline. This CDR3 is built from 14 residues. The ends were cut back, 4 bases at V and 0 bases at J, with 9 bases in the middle. Here the CDR3 DNA reads TGCGCCAGCAGCCCCACAGGGAGCACAGATACGCAGTATTTT. Its protein is CASSPTGSTDTQYF.

This clone was counted only a few times. The chain employs TRBV5-4 and TRBJ2-5; the D call may be TRBD1 or TRBD2 (9 bases each). V was pared by 3 bases and J by 6 bases, with 21 bases between. Germline-derived CDR1 and CDR2 are SGHNT and YYREEE (reference sequence). The CDR3 spans 16 residues. The CDR3 nucleotides read TGTGCCAGCAGCTCGGCGGGGGGGACAGGGTATCAGACCCAGTACTTC. Translation gives CASSSAGGTGYQTQYF.